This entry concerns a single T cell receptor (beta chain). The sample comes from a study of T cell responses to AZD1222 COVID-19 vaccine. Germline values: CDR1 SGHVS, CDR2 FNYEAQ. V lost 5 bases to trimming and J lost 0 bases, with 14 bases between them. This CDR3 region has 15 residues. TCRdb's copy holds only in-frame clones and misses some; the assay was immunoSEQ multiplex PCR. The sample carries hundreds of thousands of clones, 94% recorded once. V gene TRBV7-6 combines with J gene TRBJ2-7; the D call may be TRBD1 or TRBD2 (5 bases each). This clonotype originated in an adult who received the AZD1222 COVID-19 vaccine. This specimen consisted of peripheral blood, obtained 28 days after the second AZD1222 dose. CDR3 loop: CASSRFGASSYEQYF. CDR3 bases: TGTGCCAGCAGCCGATTCGGGGCGAGCTCCTACGAGCAGTACTTC. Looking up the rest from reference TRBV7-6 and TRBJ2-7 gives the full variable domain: GAGVSQSPRYKVTKRGQDVALRCDPISGHVSLYWYRQALGQGPEFLTYFNYEAQQDKSGLPNDRFSAERPEGSISTLTIQRTEQRDSAMYRCASSRFGASSYEQYFGPGTRLTVT.